This T cell receptor beta chain was identified during a study of T cells after yellow fever vaccination. The study, taken as a whole, reports: High-abundance clonotypes from the bulk population could contaminate FACS-sorted repertoires. Secondary responses were weaker yet peaked faster, day 5 versus 15. Most primary-vaccination clones recurred post-booster (approximately 96% CD4, just over 85% CD8).

This clonotype appeared many times. Its target is unknown. Template switching with 5'RACE generated the TCR cDNA and added a universal primer site and UMIs. TCRdb independently ran MiXCR on the 5' RACE reads; one entry per CDR3 protein. Of approximately 240,000 distinct CDR3 sequences in the sample, approximately 3.6% were seen once. V gave up 0 bases and J gave up 9 bases, with 15 bases separating them. Per germline, CDR1 SGHAT and CDR2 FQNNGV. The CDR3 has 15 amino acids. This chain joins TRBV11-2 and TRBJ2-1; D unclear. The source is a man younger than 30 who received the YFV17D yellow fever vaccine. The sequenced sample was PBMCs, obtained 15 days after the yellow fever booster vaccination. For the CDR3, the DNA is TGTGCCAGCAGCTTAGAATTGGAGAATTTGGGTGAGCAGTTCTTC. Protein: CASSLELENLGEQFF.